This note documents a single T cell receptor beta chain sequence. What it binds is unknown. Sequenced by immunoSEQ multiplex PCR; TCRdb stores in-frame clones only, minus some. The sample contains over 250,000 clones, approximately 86% of which appear only once. The CDR3 runs 14 residues. V lost 2 bases, J lost 6 bases, and 11 bases lay in between. Looked up from germline, CDR1 is SGHRS and CDR2 is YFSETQ. This entry belongs to a study of cytomegalovirus exposure and HLA in healthy donors. Regarding the study as a whole: The tendency of first-cohort TCR clusters to co-occur in the 120 validation repertoires was identified by a subsequent analysis.

Sequences were obtained from PBMCs. The clonotype originates from a woman aged 18-29 years in good health and CMV-seronegative. The chain has TRBV5-1 and TRBJ1-4; perhaps TRBD1 as D (5 bases). CDR3 protein: CASSFGGNDEKLFF. CDR3 DNA: TGCGCCAGCAGCTTTGGGGGGAACGATGAAAAACTGTTTTTT. The full variable domain, with the rest looked up from reference TRBV5-1 and TRBJ1-4, is KAGVTQTPRYLIKTRGQQVTLSCSPISGHRSVSWYQQTPGQGLQFLFEYFSETQRNKGNFPGRFSGRQFSNSRSEMNVSTLELGDSALYLCASSFGGNDEKLFFGSGTQLSVL.